This TCR beta chain is from a study of long-term antiretroviral therapy in people with HIV. The trim removed 0 bases at V and 3 bases at J, leaving 15 bases unmatched. The CDR3 extends over 18 amino acids. Germline-derived CDR1 and CDR2 are GTSNPN and SVGIG (reference sequence). Findings and caveats of the study: Missing from the dataset were any data on ART adherence, viral resistance or therapy changes. Once patients were on ART, diversity went higher but still fell short of transplant donor controls. Before ART, certain clones expanded, and these dominated the repertoire at all time points.

The immunoSEQ assay was v3.0, run at survey level. TCRdb's copy holds only in-frame clones and misses some; the assay was immunoSEQ multiplex PCR. The sample lists approximately 18,000 clones; 80% were seen once. Comment on this clone: The antigen is unknown.

Sequenced here: unsorted PBMCs, sampled 0.1 years before starting antiretroviral therapy. This clonotype was obtained from a young man with HIV. The V and J genes are TRBV30 and TRBJ2-3, with 7 bases lining up with TRBD1. Here the CDR3 reads CAWSVRSPRGSLTDTQYF. The CDR3, as DNA: TGTGCCTGGAGTGTAAGGTCCCCCAGGGGGAGCCTTACAGATACGCAGTATTTT.